This passage covers 6 T cell receptor beta chains from one sample sequenced in a study of shared clonotypes between healthy human individuals. Repertoires were generated with immunoSEQ multiplex PCR, while TCRdb's copy carries only in-frame clones and drops some. The sample lists fewer than 2.5 million clones; under 95% were seen once. Sequenced sample: naive CD4+ T cells from PBMCs. The subset here: CD45RA+ positively selected. These receptors all stem from a man in his late teens or twenties in good health. Some clones in this sample may be carry-over from other donors' samples.

The CDR3 reads CASSVPGFASYNEQFF. The CDR3 bases are TGTGCCAGCAGCGTACCTGGTTTTGCATCCTACAATGAGCAGTTCTTC. The V and J genes are TRBV9 and TRBJ2-1; D is unclear. Germline V gene lookup returns CDR1 SGDLS and CDR2 YYNGEE. This CDR3 spans 16 amino acids. The V gene lost 1 base and the J gene lost 1 base, with 12 bases spanning the gap.

The chain couples TRBV28 to TRBJ2-5; 8 nucleotides agree with TRBD2. CDR3 length: 15 residues. V was pared by 7 bases and J by 2 bases, with 9 bases of the junction left unmatched. Germline values: CDR1 MDHEN, CDR2 SYDVKM. CDR3 residues: CASKGPGGGQETQYF. Here the CDR3 DNA reads TGTGCCAGCAAAGGCCCCGGGGGGGGACAAGAGACCCAGTACTTC.

CDR3 coding DNA: TGTGCCAGCAGCCAGGGGGAGGGAACGACTTTCTTT. Protein: CASSQGEGTTFF. The gene calls are TRBV9 and TRBJ1-1; 7 bases are a match to TRBD1. V shed 4 bases and J 12 bases; nucleotides not matched to a gene: 9. Germline V gene lookup returns CDR1 SGDLS and CDR2 YYNGEE. The CDR3 extends over 12 amino acids.

This sequence joins TRBV6-6 and TRBJ2-6; D assignment may be TRBD1 or TRBD2 (5 bases each). This CDR3 has 15 amino acids. CDR1 is MNHNY and CDR2 is SVGAGI in the germline V gene (reference sequence). Trimming left V 4 bases short and J 4 bases short, with 11 bases between. The CDR3: CASSLLGVGANVLTF. CDR3 coding DNA: TGTGCCAGCAGTTTACTAGGGGTAGGGGCCAACGTCCTGACTTTC.

This clone was observed a single time. This chain connects TRBV5-5 to TRBJ2-3; D perhaps matches TRBD1 (5 bases). V lost 4 bases, J lost 5 bases, and 17 bases lay in between. The length of the CDR3 is 15 residues. Germline-derived CDR1 and CDR2 are SGHKS and YYEKEE (reference sequence). The CDR3 sequence: CASSLWGRSGDTQYF. CDR3 nucleotides: TGTGCCAGCAGCCTATGGGGCAGATCAGGAGATACGCAGTATTTT.

CDR3 protein: CSVETGSTYEQYF. The CDR3 DNA is TGCAGCGTTGAAACCGGGAGTACCTACGAGCAGTACTTC. The J gene is TRBJ2-7, the V gene TRBV29-1; maybe TRBD2 (6 bases). The length of the CDR3 is 13 residues. The germline V gene encodes CDR1 SQVTM and CDR2 ANQGSEA. Trimming removed 2 bases at V and 2 bases at J, with 10 bases between.